What follows are 25 T cell receptor beta chains derived from one specimen sequenced in a study of regulatory T cells in long-lasting Graves disease. Time point denoted: newly diagnosed GD, antithyroid drugs for less than 3 months. TCR sequences were obtained from RNA taken from PBMCs. Arm-PCR of CDR3 regions with iRepertoire HTBI primers generated TCR beta libraries. TCRdb reprocessed the multiplex PCR reads with MiXCR, giving one entry per CDR3 protein. The table lists some 410,000 distinct CDR3 sequences, 15% to 20% of them singletons, with around a tenth in the top ten. The same sample was also studied in work on T cells in Graves' hyperthyroidism and ophthalmopathy.

The sample was peripheral blood mononuclear cells (PBMCs), taken at new diagnosis, from a patient treated with antithyroid drugs. Every receptor here comes from a woman aged 30 to 39 with Graves disease.

This clonotype appeared many times. The chain couples TRBV28 to TRBJ1-5; weak D call: TRBD1 (5 bases). Trimming stripped 2 bases from V and 2 bases from J, with 10 bases between. CDR3 size: 15 residues. In germline, CDR1 is MDHEN, CDR2 SYDVKM. CDR3 in DNA: TGTGCCAGCAGTTTACTGGGGGAGGGCAATCAGCCCCAGCATTTT. It yields the protein CASSLLGEGNQPQHF. Combining the CDR3 with reference TRBV28 and TRBJ1-5 gives the whole variable domain DVKVTQSSRYLVKRTGEKVFLECVQDMDHENMFWYRQDPGLGLRLIYFSYDVKMKEKGDIPEGYSVSREKKERFSLILESASTNQTSMYLCASSLLGEGNQPQHFGDGTRLSIL.

This clonotype came up a few times. The chain couples TRBV4-1 to TRBJ2-3, with a possible D match to TRBD1 (7 bases). Germline loops: CDR1 MGHRA, CDR2 YSYEKL. The CDR3 runs to 16 residues. Trimming pared 1 base from V and 4 bases from J, leaving 15 bases between. The CDR3 DNA follows: TGCGCCAGCAGCCAAGGTGGGCAGGGGGAGGCAGATACGCAGTATTTT. As protein: CASSQGGQGEADTQYF.

The V call is TRBV5-1, the J call TRBJ2-5, with D perhaps matching TRBD2 (7 bases). Trimming took off 6 bases at V and 0 bases at J, with 18 bases between the two ends. This CDR3 is built from 16 residues. CDR1 is SGHRS and CDR2 is YFSETQ in the germline V gene. CDR3 DNA: TGCGCCAGCATGGAGCGGGATAGGGGGTACCAAGAGACCCAGTACTTC. It codes for CASMERDRGYQETQYF.

V and J are TRBV11-2 and TRBJ2-7; no clear D gene. Looked up from germline, CDR1 is SGHAT and CDR2 is FQNNGV. Trimming took off 5 bases at V and 3 bases at J, with 14 bases between the two ends. The CDR3 has 14 residues. CDR3 sequence: CASSKAPGDYEQYF. The CDR3 bases are TGTGCCAGCAGCAAAGCCCCAGGAGACTACGAGCAGTACTTC.

Ten or more counts support this clonotype. The chain combines TRBV11-1 with TRBJ2-2; D may correspond to TRBD1 or TRBD2 (5 bases each). V lost 6 bases to trimming and J lost 4 bases, with 15 bases between them. The germline V gene has CDR1 SGHAT and CDR2 FQDESV (reference sequence). The CDR3 is made up of 15 amino acids. CDR3 nucleotides: TGTGCCAGCAGAACCGGGGACGAATTCACCGGGGAGCTGTTTTTT. This encodes CASRTGDEFTGELFF.

This clonotype was recorded at least ten times. The chain combines TRBV4-2 with TRBJ2-3; the D gene is possibly TRBD1 (6 bases). CDR1 LGHNA and CDR2 YNFKEQ come from the germline V gene. V lost 0 bases, J lost 1 base, and 8 bases lay in between. The CDR3 length is 15 residues. The CDR3 nucleotides are TGTGCCAGCAGCCAAGATCGACAGGGCACAGATACGCAGTATTTT. As protein: CASSQDRQGTDTQYF.

This clonotype was seen many times. This chain joins TRBV27 and TRBJ2-7; 7 bases align to TRBD2. Per germline, CDR1 MNHEY and CDR2 SMNVEV (reference sequence). With 5 bases clipped from V and 2 bases from J, the junction kept 15 bases outside the gene matches. The CDR3 sequence is 17 residues long. CDR3 loop: CASSLIRTRGRAYEQYF. DNA for the CDR3: TGTGCCAGCAGTCTGATCAGGACTAGGGGCAGAGCCTACGAGCAGTACTTC.

This clonotype was counted at least ten times. The chain links TRBV29-1 to TRBJ2-3, with 10 bases matching TRBD2. The V gene end was trimmed by 0 bases and the J gene end by 4 bases; junction bases not matched to a gene: 4. Germline V gene sequence: CDR1 SQVTM, CDR2 ANQGSEA. This CDR3 comprises 15 residues. CDR3 sequence (DNA): TGCAGCGTTGAAGAACCTAGCGGGAGCTCAGATACGCAGTATTTT. Translated, it gives CSVEEPSGSSDTQYF.

This clonotype came up a few times. The CDR3 sequence: CASQGDNGYTF. CDR3 nucleotides: TGTGCCAGCCAGGGGGACAATGGCTACACCTTC. The chain joins TRBV27 to TRBJ1-2, with 7 bases that match TRBD1. V lost 8 bases to trimming and J lost 6 bases; unmatched junction nucleotides: 3. Germline CDR1 is MNHEY and CDR2 is SMNVEV (reference sequence). This CDR3 comprises 11 residues.

The chain has TRBV10-2 and TRBJ2-2, with 8 bases that match TRBD1. This CDR3 is built from 14 residues. Trimming cost V 6 bases and J 4 bases; bases outside gene matches: 4. CDR1 is WSHSY, CDR2 SAAADI, per germline. CDR3 sequence: CASRRQGTTGELFF. The CDR3 nucleotides are TGCGCCAGCAGACGACAGGGGACCACCGGGGAGCTGTTTTTT.

This clonotype was observed a few times. The chain has TRBV11-2 and TRBJ2-5, with a possible D match to TRBD2 (6 bases). The V end lost 5 bases, the J end lost 1 base, and 14 bases lay between the germline ends. Looked up from germline, CDR1 is SGHAT and CDR2 is FQNNGV. The CDR3 covers 15 residues. The CDR3 sequence: CASSPPGSGQETQYF. DNA for the CDR3: TGTGCCAGCAGCCCCCCCGGGAGCGGCCAAGAGACCCAGTACTTC.

This clonotype was recorded a few times. The chain recombines TRBV19 with TRBJ2-1; perhaps D is TRBD1 or TRBD2 (5 bases each). In germline, CDR1 is LNHDA, CDR2 SQIVND (reference sequence). The CDR3 is made up of 15 amino acids. V was trimmed by 5 bases and J by 3 bases, leaving 14 bases between them. As DNA, the CDR3 is TGTGCCAGTAGTCCCACCGGGACGGACTACAATGAGCAGTTCTTC. Translation: CASSPTGTDYNEQFF. Full variable domain (rest looked up from reference TRBV19 and TRBJ2-1): DGGITQSPKYLFRKEGQNVTLSCEQNLNHDAMYWYRQDPGQGLRLIYYSQIVNDFQKGDIAEGYSVSREKKESFPLTVTSAQKNPTAFYLCASSPTGTDYNEQFFGPGTRLTVL.

Many counts were recorded for this clonotype. The V and J genes are TRBV28 and TRBJ2-2; possible D gene TRBD2, 6 bases. The CDR3 covers 15 residues. Germline V gene sequence: CDR1 MDHEN, CDR2 SYDVKM. Trimming pared 8 bases from V and 8 bases from J, leaving 21 bases between. This CDR3 reads CASYRVSEGRGELFF. The CDR3 DNA follows: TGTGCCAGCTACCGGGTCTCGGAGGGTAGGGGGGAGCTGTTTTTT.

This clonotype was recorded at least ten times. V gene TRBV28 combines with J gene TRBJ2-7, with 14 bases identical to TRBD2. There are 18 residues in the CDR3. V trimming: 3 bases; J trimming: 1 base; junction bases outside the gene matches: 8. CDR1 MDHEN and CDR2 SYDVKM come from the germline V gene. The CDR3 DNA sequence: TGTGCCAGCAGTTTTGGGACTAGCGGGAGTTGGGGTTCCTACGAGCAGTACTTC. This codes for CASSFGTSGSWGSYEQYF.

For this clonotype: The junction does not match germline at one end; this may be a read error. The chain combines TRBV6-4 with TRBJ2-7; TRBD2 aligns across 7 bases. This CDR3 region has 15 residues. Germline V gene data show CDR1 as MRHNA and CDR2 as SNTAGT. CDR3 region: CASSYSRGISCEQYF. CDR3 DNA sequence: TGTGCCAGCAGTTACTCGCGGGGGATCTCCTGCGAGCAGTACTTC.

This clonotype was detected many times. V and J are TRBV6-1 and TRBJ2-7, with D perhaps matching TRBD1 (7 bases). The CDR3 loop spans 15 amino acids. Between the trimmed V and J ends, which lost 8 bases and 3 bases, there was a span of 20 bases. Per the germline V gene, CDR1 is MNHNS and CDR2 is SASEGT. CDR3 DNA sequence: TGTGCCAGCCTGGTGGGGGGACAGAAGGACTACGAGCAGTACTTC. This translates into CASLVGGQKDYEQYF.

In this sample, this clonotype turned up a few times. The chain uses TRBV6-1 and TRBJ2-1; 10 positions agree with TRBD2. Germline V gives CDR1 MNHNS, CDR2 SASEGT. The CDR3 is 15 residues long. V lost 6 bases, J lost 5 bases, and 7 bases stayed unmatched. The CDR3 DNA reads TGTGCCAGCAGCCCCAGCGGGAGGGCCCACAATGAGCAGTTCTTC. This sequence encodes CASSPSGRAHNEQFF.

This clonotype appeared many times. This chain joins TRBV10-3 and TRBJ2-7; TRBD2 aligns across 13 bases. The J segment lost 2 bases and the V segment lost 4 bases, leaving 2 bases of the junction unmatched. Germline values: CDR1 ENHRY, CDR2 SYGVKD. The CDR3 contains 15 residues. The CDR3 DNA follows: TGTGCCATCAGTGGCGGACTAGCGGGAGCCTACGAGCAGTACTTC. Translation: CAISGGLAGAYEQYF.

This clonotype came up many times. The chain joins TRBV28 to TRBJ2-4, with a weak D call TRBD2 (6 bases). CDR3 size: 15 residues. V was trimmed by 6 bases and J by 0 bases, leaving 12 bases between them. Germline V gives CDR1 MDHEN, CDR2 SYDVKM. DNA of the CDR3: TGTGCCAGCAGCAAAAGGGAGGTAGCCAAAAACATTCAGTACTTC. Its protein product is CASSKREVAKNIQYF. Full variable domain (remainder filled in from reference TRBV28 and TRBJ2-4): DVKVTQSSRYLVKRTGEKVFLECVQDMDHENMFWYRQDPGLGLRLIYFSYDVKMKEKGDIPEGYSVSREKKERFSLILESASTNQTSMYLCASSKREVAKNIQYFGAGTRLSVL.

This clonotype showed up many times. The chain links TRBV30 to TRBJ2-7, with 7 bases matching TRBD2. Looked up from germline, CDR1 is GTSNPN and CDR2 is SVGIG (reference sequence). This CDR3 spans 14 amino acids. V lost 5 bases and J lost 1; bases outside the gene matches: 8. This CDR3 is CAWASSGVSYEQYF. Here the CDR3 DNA reads TGTGCCTGGGCCTCCAGCGGGGTTTCCTACGAGCAGTACTTC.

In this sample, this clonotype turned up many times. This chain joins TRBV20-1 and TRBJ2-7; 10 nucleotides align to TRBD2. The CDR3 has 16 residues. CDR1 is DFQATT, CDR2 SNEGSKA, per germline (reference sequence). With 0 bases clipped from V and 6 bases from J, the junction kept 11 bases outside the gene matches. The CDR3 sequence: CSARDREREGRVEQYF. The CDR3 bases are TGCAGTGCTAGAGATCGGGAGCGGGAGGGCCGGGTCGAGCAGTACTTC.

Concerning this clonotype: A read error is possible here, since a much larger clone lies one base away. The CDR3 loop reads CASRRSPAGSPLGTQYF. For the CDR3, the DNA is TGTGCCAGCAGGCGGAGTCCGGCAGGGAGTCCTCTCGGTACGCAGTATTTT. V and J are TRBV11-2 and TRBJ2-3; either TRBD1 or TRBD2 may fit D (5 bases each). V lost 6 bases and J 8 bases, leaving 27 bases between the germline ends. CDR3 length: 17 residues. The germline V gene encodes CDR1 SGHAT and CDR2 FQNNGV.

This clonotype was counted many times. The chain recombines TRBV6-1 with TRBJ1-5, with 8 bases lining up with TRBD1. V lost 7 bases and J lost 5; bases outside the gene matches: 19. The CDR3 is made up of 18 amino acids. Looked up from germline, CDR1 is MNHNS and CDR2 is SASEGT. The CDR3 nucleotides are TGTGCCAGCAACCTGCGATGGGGGACAGGTGAGGGGTATCAGCCCCAGCATTTT. Amino acid sequence: CASNLRWGTGEGYQPQHF.

The J gene is TRBJ2-7, the V gene TRBV24-1; 9 bases fit TRBD1. J gave up 0 bases and V 4 bases, and 3 bases lay outside the gene matches. The CDR3 extends over 15 amino acids. The V gene's germline CDR1 is KGHDR and CDR2 SFDVKD. The CDR3 nucleotides read TGTGCCACCAGTGAGGGGACAGGGAGCTCCTACGAGCAGTACTTC. It codes for CATSEGTGSSYEQYF.

This clonotype has more than one count but fewer than ten. This chain links TRBV28 with TRBJ2-3; TRBD2 agrees at 7 bases. Trimming took 1 base from V and 8 from J; bases not matched to a gene: 12. CDR3 size: 16 residues. Germline V gives CDR1 MDHEN, CDR2 SYDVKM. The DNA for the CDR3 is TGTGCCAGCAGTTTATACGGGGGGAGCGCTCGAGGTACGCAGTATTTT. Protein product: CASSLYGGSARGTQYF.